The entry that follows covers one TCR beta chain sequence. Expressed TCRB transcripts were sequenced, since all the RNA that had been isolated was reverse transcribed. TCRdb's copy holds only in-frame clones and misses some; the assay was immunoSEQ multiplex PCR. The data show around 500,000 clones, approximately 28% seen once. This specimen comes from a study of beta chain features in type 1 diabetes. Study details: No age, gender or cell yield differences were seen between patients and healthy donors.

The CDR3 runs to 16 residues. Germline V gene data show CDR1 as SGHAT and CDR2 as FQNNGV. The V end lost 0 bases, the J end lost 2 bases, and 12 bases lay between the germline ends. The sequence came from a man aged 18 to 35 in good health. The sequenced material came from naive CD4+ T cells from blood. V usage is TRBV11-2 and J usage is TRBJ2-3, with D perhaps TRBD1 (6 bases). The CDR3 loop reads CASSLDGQGFTDTQYF. CDR3 bases: TGTGCCAGCAGCTTAGATGGTCAGGGGTTCACAGATACGCAGTATTTT. Full variable domain (rest looked up from reference TRBV11-2 and TRBJ2-3): EAGVAQSPRYKIIEKRQSVAFWCNPISGHATLYWYQQILGQGPKLLIQFQNNGVVDDSQLPKDRFSAERLKGVDSTLKIQPAKLEDSAVYLCASSLDGQGFTDTQYFGPGTRLTVL.